This is a list of T cell receptor beta chains from one sample in a study of OX40 agonist ivuxolimab in advanced cancers. This table comes from immunoSEQ multiplex PCR, and its TCRdb copy is limited to in-frame clones, with some not included. The sample lists roughly 20,000 clones; about 90% were seen once. Sequencing was performed on CD4+ or CD8+ T cells sorted from blood, taken in a trial of the OX40 agonist ivuxolimab. The receptors stem from an adult with an advanced solid tumor such as melanoma, head and neck, liver or kidney cancer. Both conserved end residues are part of each CDR3.

>TRBJ1-6|TRBV4-1
CASSQDPYNSPLHF
>TRBJ2-1|TRBV5-1
CASSFRPGGSNEQFF
>TRBJ1-3|TRBV30
CAWSRGTSSRGNTIYF
>TRBJ2-2|TRBV19
CASSLTGAPKLFF
>TRBJ1-2|TRBV6-5
CASSSVTGWSYGYTF
>TRBJ2-1|TRBV6-5
CASSYGTAGGNEQFF
>TRBJ2-5|TRBV6-1
CASSGSGETQYF
>TRBJ2-5|TRBV4-1
CASSQDLAEETQYF
>TRBJ1-1|TRBV4-1
CASSQDQGILEAFF
>TRBJ1-1|TRBV4-1
CASSHFSTEAFF
>TRBJ2-7|TRBV11-2
CASSLGGQRIPYEQYF
>TRBJ2-2|TRBV19
CGSVTGTGGELFF
>TRBJ1-5|TRBV6-5
CASSLGPYNQPQHF
>TRBJ2-7|TRBV1
CTSSPVGDRRQYF
>TRBJ1-3|TRBV4-1
CASSQKTGTGNTIYF
>TRBJ2-5|TRBV7-2
CASSFNQGQAQYF
>TRBJ2-2|TRBV11-2
CASSLDRRGLADTGELFF
>TRBJ2-1|TRBV7-2
CASSSEGGFSFKFF
>TRBJ2-7|TRBV10-3
CAISESGQAIVEQYF
>TRBJ1-1|TRBV5-4
CASSRNTEAFF
>TRBJ2-7|TRBV6-1
CASSAGTGAWVEQYF
>TRBJ2-1|TRBV11-3
CASSIDRSSYNEQFF
>TRBJ1-1|TRBV27
CASSPGLGNTEAFF
>TRBJ1-2|TRBV4-3
CASSQYYGTAYGYTF
>TRBJ2-1|TRBV19
CASSQQESSYNEQFF
>TRBJ2-2|TRBV19
CASSIADRETGELFF
>TRBJ2-5|TRBV5-6
CASSGIKGQFQETQYF
>TRBJ1-5|TRBV6-1
CASSEKFVALAQPQHF
>TRBJ2-2|TRBV9
CASSGYRVADTGELFF
>TRBJ1-5|TRBV10-3
CAISESIGGGQPQHF
>TRBJ2-2|TRBV9
CASSPDGGNTGELFF
>TRBJ2-7|TRBV7-9
CASSVVRTGGYEQYF
>TRBJ2-5|TRBV25-1
CASSQRGEETQYF
>TRBJ2-3|TRBV28
CASRQYLAVSTDTQYF
>TRBJ2-3|TRBV4-2
CASSQSISGGPTDTQYF
>TRBJ1-1|TRBV7-8
CASSKRDRDLNTEAFF
>TRBJ1-1|TRBV30
CAWKGGGTEAFF
>TRBJ1-2|TRBV19
CASGWTEFSAWGYGYTF
>TRBJ2-7|TRBV7-6
CASSSSGGNEQYF
>TRBJ2-2|TRBV7-2
CASSLGDRGRHGELFF
>TRBJ1-1|TRBV27
CASSLLPGLNTEAFF
>TRBJ2-7|TRBV5-1
CASSLEISYEQYF
>TRBJ1-2|TRBV30
CAWSQGQGAINYGYTF
>TRBJ2-5|TRBV6-6
CASSLPGGSETQYF
>TRBJ2-4|TRBV4-1
CASSREGQGEYIQYF
>TRBJ2-1|TRBV11-2
CASSISGQGLPSSYNEQFF
>TRBJ1-2|TRBV6-1
CASSESGEGNYGYTF
>TRBJ1-6|TRBV5-6
CASSPDRGGSPLHF
>TRBJ2-7|TRBV30
CAWLSGYEQYF
>TRBJ2-5|TRBV6-1
CASSGTTGDETQYF
>TRBJ1-6|TRBV5-6
CASSFWHNSPLHF
>TRBJ2-2|TRBV27
CASTGDTGELFF